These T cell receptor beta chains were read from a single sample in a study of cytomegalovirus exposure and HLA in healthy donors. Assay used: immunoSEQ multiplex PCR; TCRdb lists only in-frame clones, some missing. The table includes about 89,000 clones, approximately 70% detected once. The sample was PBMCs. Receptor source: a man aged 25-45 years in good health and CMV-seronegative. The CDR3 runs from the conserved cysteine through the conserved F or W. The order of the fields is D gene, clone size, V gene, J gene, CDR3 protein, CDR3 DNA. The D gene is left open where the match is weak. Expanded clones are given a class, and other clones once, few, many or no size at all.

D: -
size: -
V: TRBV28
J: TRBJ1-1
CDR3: CASETGGAMNTEAFF
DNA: TGTGCCAGCGAGACGGGGGGAGCCATGAACACTGAAGCTTTCTTT

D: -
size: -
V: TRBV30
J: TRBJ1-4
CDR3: CAWSVKMGGEAEKLFF
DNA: TGTGCCTGGAGTGTAAAGATGGGGGGTGAAGCTGAAAAACTGTTTTTT

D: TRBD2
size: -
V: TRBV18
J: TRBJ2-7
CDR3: CASSQASGRVYEQYF
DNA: TGTGCCAGCTCCCAAGCCAGCGGGAGGGTTTACGAGCAGTACTTC

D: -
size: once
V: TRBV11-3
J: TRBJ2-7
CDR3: CASSPGDSLNYEQYF
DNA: TGTGCCAGCAGCCCCGGGGACTCCCTGAACTACGAGCAGTACTTC

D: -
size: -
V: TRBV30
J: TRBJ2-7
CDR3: CAWSKAGGNYEQYF
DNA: TGTGCCTGGAGTAAAGCAGGGGGGAACTACGAGCAGTACTTC

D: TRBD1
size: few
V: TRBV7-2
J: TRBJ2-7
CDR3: CASRPGTGLGEQYF
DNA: TGTGCCAGCAGACCCGGGACAGGGCTGGGGGAGCAGTACTTC

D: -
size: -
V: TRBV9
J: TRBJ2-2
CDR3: CASSLPGTGELFF
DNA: TGTGCCAGCAGCCTACCAGGGACCGGGGAGCTGTTTTTT

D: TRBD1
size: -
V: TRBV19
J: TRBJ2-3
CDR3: CASGTASTDTQYF
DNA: TGTGCCAGCGGGACAGCCAGCACAGATACGCAGTATTTT

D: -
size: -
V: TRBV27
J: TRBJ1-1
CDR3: CASSLWGPTEAFF
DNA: TGTGCCAGCAGTTTATGGGGGCCTACTGAAGCTTTCTTT

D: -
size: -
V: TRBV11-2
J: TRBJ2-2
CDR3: CASSFFLAGRRTGELFF
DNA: TGTGCCAGCAGCTTCTTCCTGGCAGGTCGTCGGACCGGGGAGCTGTTTTTT

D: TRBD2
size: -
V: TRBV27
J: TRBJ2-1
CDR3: CASSLGTSGYNEQFF
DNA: TGTGCCAGCAGTTTGGGGACTAGCGGATACAATGAGCAGTTCTTC

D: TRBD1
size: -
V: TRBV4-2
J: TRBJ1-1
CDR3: CASSHGQGNTEAFF
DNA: TGTGCCAGCAGCCACGGACAGGGGAACACTGAAGCTTTCTTT

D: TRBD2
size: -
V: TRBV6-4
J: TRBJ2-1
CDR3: CASSGSSGHNEQFF
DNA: TGTGCCAGCAGTGGTTCTAGCGGGCACAATGAGCAGTTCTTC

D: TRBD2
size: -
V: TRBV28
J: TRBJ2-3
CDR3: CASTQVSGDYTDTQYF
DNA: TGTGCCAGCACCCAGGTTAGCGGGGACTACACAGATACGCAGTATTTT

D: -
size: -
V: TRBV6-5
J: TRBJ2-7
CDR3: CASSYIQSDNEQYF
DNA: TGTGCCAGCAGTTACATACAGTCGGACAACGAGCAGTACTTC

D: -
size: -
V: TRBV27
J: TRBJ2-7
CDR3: CASSPNDRSYEQYF
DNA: TGTGCCAGCAGCCCGAACGACAGGTCCTACGAGCAGTACTTC

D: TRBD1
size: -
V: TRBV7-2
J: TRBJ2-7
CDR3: CASSLYRGPYEQYF
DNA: TGTGCCAGCAGCTTGTACAGGGGCCCCTACGAGCAGTACTTC

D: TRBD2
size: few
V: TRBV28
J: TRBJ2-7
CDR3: CASSPTTSAEQYF
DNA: TGTGCCAGCAGTCCCACGACTAGCGCCGAGCAGTACTTC

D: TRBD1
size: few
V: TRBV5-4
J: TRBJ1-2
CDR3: CASTPWTGGAVNRSYTF
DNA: TGTGCCAGCACCCCATGGACAGGGGGCGCCGTAAATAGGAGCTACACCTTC

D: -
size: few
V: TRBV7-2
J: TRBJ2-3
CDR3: CASSLVEAWDTQYF
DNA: TGTGCCAGCAGCTTAGTCGAGGCGTGGGATACGCAGTATTTT

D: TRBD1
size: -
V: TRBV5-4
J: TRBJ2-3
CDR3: CASSSRQGTDTQYF
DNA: TGTGCCAGCAGCTCTCGACAGGGAACAGATACGCAGTATTTT

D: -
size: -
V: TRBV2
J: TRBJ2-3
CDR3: CASSSTDTQYF
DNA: TGTGCCAGCAGCTCCACAGATACGCAGTATTTT

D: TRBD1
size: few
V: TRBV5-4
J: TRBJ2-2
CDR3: CASSTPDRENTGELFF
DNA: TGTGCCAGCAGCACCCCGGACAGGGAGAACACCGGGGAGCTGTTTTTT

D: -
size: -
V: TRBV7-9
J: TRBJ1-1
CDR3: CASSRLPEITEAFF
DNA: TGTGCCAGCAGCCGTCTACCCGAGATAACTGAAGCTTTCTTT

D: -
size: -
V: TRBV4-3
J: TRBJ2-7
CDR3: CASSQTVNYEQYF
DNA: TGCGCCAGCAGCCAGACAGTAAACTACGAGCAGTACTTC

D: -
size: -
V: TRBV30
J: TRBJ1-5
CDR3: CAWSSGGVTQPQHF
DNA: TGTGCCTGGAGTTCTGGCGGGGTAACTCAGCCCCAGCATTTT

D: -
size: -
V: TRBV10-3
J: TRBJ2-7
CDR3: CAISESVASEQYF
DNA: TGTGCCATCAGTGAGTCGGTGGCCAGCGAGCAGTACTTC

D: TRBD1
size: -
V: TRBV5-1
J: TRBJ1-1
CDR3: CASGSDRAIEAFF
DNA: TGCGCCAGCGGATCAGACAGGGCCATTGAAGCTTTCTTT

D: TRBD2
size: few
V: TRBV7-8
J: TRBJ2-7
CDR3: CASSPSGLAGGEQYF
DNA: TGTGCCAGCAGCCCCTCGGGGCTAGCGGGAGGCGAGCAGTACTTC

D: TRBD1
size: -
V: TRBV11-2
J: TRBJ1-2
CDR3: CASSLMRDRGRYGYTF
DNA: TGTGCCAGCAGCTTAATGCGAGACAGGGGCCGCTATGGCTACACCTTC

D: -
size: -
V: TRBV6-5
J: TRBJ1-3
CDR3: CASSYKPGGNTIYF
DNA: TGTGCCAGCAGTTACAAGCCAGGGGGAAACACCATATATTTT

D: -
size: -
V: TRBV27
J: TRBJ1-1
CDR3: CASSFGGRNTEAFF
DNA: TGTGCCAGCAGTTTCGGGGGGCGCAACACTGAAGCTTTCTTT

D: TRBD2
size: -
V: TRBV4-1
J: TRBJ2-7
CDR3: CASSQQQPAGGYEQYF
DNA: TGCGCCAGCAGCCAACAGCAACCAGCGGGGGGCTACGAGCAGTACTTC

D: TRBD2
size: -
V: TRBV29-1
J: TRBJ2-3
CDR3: CSVVGGRLEDTQYF
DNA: TGCAGCGTTGTTGGCGGGAGGTTGGAAGATACGCAGTATTTT

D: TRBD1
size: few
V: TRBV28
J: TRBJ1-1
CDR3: CASSSETGRTEAFF
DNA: TGTGCCAGCAGTTCAGAGACAGGGCGGACTGAAGCTTTCTTT

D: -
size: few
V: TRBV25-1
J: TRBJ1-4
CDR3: CASSEMSQGDARSRLFF
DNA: TGTGCCAGCAGTGAAATGAGTCAGGGTGATGCCCGATCGAGACTGTTTTTT

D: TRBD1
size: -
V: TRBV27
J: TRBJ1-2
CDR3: CASSRQGSGGYTF
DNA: TGTGCCAGCAGTCGACAGGGGAGTGGTGGCTACACCTTC

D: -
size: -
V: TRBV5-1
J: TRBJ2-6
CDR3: CASSLGETGANVLTF
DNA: TGCGCCAGCAGCTTGGGAGAAACCGGGGCCAACGTCCTGACTTTC

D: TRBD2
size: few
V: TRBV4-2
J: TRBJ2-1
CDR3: CASSQGGDGTSLYNEQFF
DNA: TGTGCCAGCAGCCAAGGAGGGGACGGGACTAGCCTCTACAATGAGCAGTTCTTC

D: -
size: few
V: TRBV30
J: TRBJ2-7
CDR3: CAWISLESAPSYEQYF
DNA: TGTGCCTGGATTTCTCTGGAGTCAGCTCCTTCCTACGAGCAGTACTTC

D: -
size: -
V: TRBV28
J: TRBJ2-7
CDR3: CASRLGDPSYEQYF
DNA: TGTGCCAGCAGGCTAGGAGATCCGAGCTACGAGCAGTACTTC

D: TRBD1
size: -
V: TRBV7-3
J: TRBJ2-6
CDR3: CASSLLGQSLSGANVLTF
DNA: TGTGCCAGCAGCTTATTGGGACAGAGCCTTTCTGGGGCCAACGTCCTGACTTTC

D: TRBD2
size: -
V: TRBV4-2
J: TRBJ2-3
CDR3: CASSQDSEGGSSGRWADTQYF
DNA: TGTGCCAGCAGCCAAGATTCAGAGGGAGGAAGTAGCGGGAGATGGGCAGATACGCAGTATTTT

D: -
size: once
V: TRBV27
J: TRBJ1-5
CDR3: CASRGGTLGNQPQHF
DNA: TGTGCCAGCAGGGGGGGGACTCTCGGTAATCAGCCCCAGCATTTT

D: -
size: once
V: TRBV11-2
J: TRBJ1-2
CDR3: CASSSGRWGQGYGYTF
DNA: TGTGCCAGCAGCTCGGGGAGATGGGGGCAGGGGTATGGCTACACCTTC

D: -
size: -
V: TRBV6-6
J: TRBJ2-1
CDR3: CASGSSVSVANIKFF
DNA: TGTGCCAGCGGTAGTAGCGTTAGCGTGGCTAATATTAAGTTCTTC

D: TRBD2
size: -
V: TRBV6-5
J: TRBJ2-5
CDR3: CASSYSPHGGQETQYF
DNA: TGTGCCAGCAGTTACTCGCCCCACGGGGGGCAAGAGACCCAGTACTTC

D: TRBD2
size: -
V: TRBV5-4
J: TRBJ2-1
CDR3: CASKPPGRAYNEQFF
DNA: TGTGCCAGCAAACCTCCCGGGAGGGCCTACAATGAGCAGTTCTTC

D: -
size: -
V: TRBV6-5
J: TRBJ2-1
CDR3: CASMVQGALNEQFF
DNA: TGTGCCAGCATGGTACAGGGAGCCCTTAATGAGCAGTTCTTC

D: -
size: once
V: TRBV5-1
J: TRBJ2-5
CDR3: CASSPAVSVGRETQYF
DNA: TGCGCCAGCAGCCCGGCCGTCTCCGTGGGCCGAGAGACCCAGTACTTC

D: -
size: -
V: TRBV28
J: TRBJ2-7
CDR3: CASRRLASSSAHEQYF
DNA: TGTGCCAGCAGGCGACTCGCCAGCTCTAGTGCCCACGAGCAGTACTTC

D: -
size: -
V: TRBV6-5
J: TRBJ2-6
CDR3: CASSYSGAGANVLTF
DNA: TGTGCCAGCAGTTACTCCGGGGCTGGGGCCAACGTCCTGACTTTC

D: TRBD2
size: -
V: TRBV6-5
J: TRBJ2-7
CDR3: CASSYLPLAGLYEQYF
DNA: TGTGCCAGCAGTTACCTCCCACTAGCGGGACTTTACGAGCAGTACTTC